The 9 T cell receptor beta chains below all came from one sample that was sequenced in a study of T cells in Graves' hyperthyroidism and ophthalmopathy. Researchers took RNA transcripts and amplified the TCR beta CDR3 regions from them. The HTBI primer set was used in a first-round RT-PCR of the TCR CDR3. Using its own MiXCR run on the multiplex PCR reads, TCRdb lists one record per CDR3 protein. The data contain 240,000 or so distinct CDR3 sequences, about a sixth of them singletons. Specimen: blood. The receptors stem from a woman aged 18-29 years with Graves' ophthalmopathy.

This clonotype has ten or more counts. The rearrangement links TRBV5-6 to TRBJ2-2; 9 bases align to TRBD1. Germline V gives CDR1 SGHDT, CDR2 YYEEEE. V was pared by 1 base and J by 2 bases, with 3 bases of the junction left unmatched. The length of the CDR3 is 16 residues. CDR3 amino acids: CASSLNRGRNTGELFF. The CDR3 coding sequence is TGTGCCAGCAGCTTGAACAGGGGGCGCAACACCGGGGAGCTGTTTTTT.

This chain uses TRBV3-1 with TRBJ2-1; TRBD1 is a possible D gene (6 bases). CDR1 LGHDT and CDR2 YNNKEL come from the germline V gene (reference sequence). Trimming left V 11 bases short and J 7 bases short, with 24 bases between. This CDR3 spans 15 amino acids. For the CDR3, the DNA is TGTGCCGGTAGACACTTGGGGGCCGTATTAAATGAGCAGTTCTTC. Translated: CAGRHLGAVLNEQFF.

This clonotype was recorded at least ten times. The chain recombines TRBV15 with TRBJ2-1; 7 bases fit TRBD2. From germline, CDR1 is LNHNV and CDR2 YYDKDF (reference sequence). Trimming took 4 bases from V and 4 from J; bases not matched to a gene: 7. CDR3 size: 15 residues. In DNA form, the CDR3 reads TGTGCCACCAGCATGCAGGCTAGCGGATACAATGAGCAGTTCTTC. This encodes CATSMQASGYNEQFF. Full variable domain (rest looked up from reference TRBV15 and TRBJ2-1): DAMVIQNPRYQVTQFGKPVTLSCSQTLNHNVMYWYQQKSSQAPKLLFHYYDKDFNNEADTPDNFQSRRPNTSFCFLDIRSPGLGDTAMYLCATSMQASGYNEQFFGPGTRLTVL.

In its sample, this clonotype was seen many times. The V and J genes are TRBV14 and TRBJ1-1; 7 positions match TRBD1. V shed 4 bases, J shed 1 base, and the junction held 12 bases outside the gene matches. This CDR3 comprises 17 residues. From germline, CDR1 is SGHDN and CDR2 FVKESK. Here the CDR3 reads CASSPSPGTAPNTEAFF. DNA of the CDR3: TGTGCCAGCAGCCCTAGTCCCGGGACAGCGCCGAACACTGAAGCTTTCTTT.

CDR3 residues: CATSDSRQISYEQYF. Here the CDR3 DNA reads TGTGCCACCAGTGATTCGAGACAAATCTCCTACGAGCAGTACTTC. The chain joins TRBV24-1 to TRBJ2-7; no definite D call. V was shortened by 2 bases and J by 0 bases, with 10 bases between the two germline ends. Germline CDR1 is KGHDR and CDR2 is SFDVKD. The CDR3 covers 15 residues.

This clonotype was observed at least ten times. The CDR3 coding sequence is TGTGCCAGCAGCTACACCAGGGGCGCCTTTGAGCAGTTCTTC. Translating it yields CASSYTRGAFEQFF. The chain is built from TRBV13 and TRBJ2-1; possibly TRBD1 for D (6 bases). CDR1 and CDR2 (germline): PRHDT, FYEKMQ (reference sequence). The CDR3 is 14 residues long. V lost 4 bases to trimming and J lost 9 bases, with 16 bases between them. Full variable domain (missing parts from reference TRBV13 and TRBJ2-1): AAGVIQSPRHLIKEKRETATLKCYPIPRHDTVYWYQQGPGQDPQFLISFYEKMQSDKGSIPDRFSAQQFSDYHSELNMSSLELGDSALYFCASSYTRGAFEQFFGPGTRLTVL.

This clonotype was counted at least ten times. The CDR3 region is CASSSLAGGTRLMDEQFF. CDR3 nucleotide sequence: TGTGCCAGCAGTTCGCTAGCGGGGGGCACCCGACTTATGGATGAGCAGTTCTTC. The chain carries TRBV27 and TRBJ2-1; TRBD2 matches at 11 bases. With 4 bases clipped from V and 8 bases from J, the junction kept 16 bases outside the gene matches. CDR1 is MNHEY, CDR2 SMNVEV, per germline (reference sequence). The CDR3 extends over 18 amino acids.

This clonotype was counted many times. The rearrangement uses TRBV12-3 or TRBV12-4 and TRBJ2-3; 11 positions agree with TRBD1. Trimming took 5 bases from V and 3 from J; bases not matched to a gene: 4. The CDR3 runs 15 residues. For the CDR3, the DNA is TGTGCCAGCAGTCTCCGGGACAGGGGGACAGATACGCAGTATTTT. It encodes CASSLRDRGTDTQYF.

The chain carries TRBV29-1 and TRBJ2-1; possible D gene TRBD2, 6 bases. The CDR3 covers 14 residues. Germline V gene data show CDR1 as SQVTM and CDR2 as ANQGSEA. Trimming took 6 bases from V and 12 from J, leaving 24 bases between them. This CDR3 is CSVSYPGSGSRQFF. CDR3 sequence (DNA): TGCAGCGTCTCCTACCCCGGGAGCGGGTCGAGGCAGTTCTTC.